The TCR beta chain described here comes from a study of CD8+ T cells in alopecia areata. Overall study results and limits: Many expanded lesional clones stayed in scalp and blood while on tofacitinib.

Trimming removed 3 bases from V and 2 bases from J, with 13 bases in between. From germline, CDR1 is GTSNPN and CDR2 SVGIG (reference sequence). The CDR3 length is 14 residues. Following RNA extraction, reverse transcription yielded cDNA that acted as the sequencing template. The assay was immunoSEQ multiplex PCR, and TCRdb's table has in-frame clones only and misses some. The profile shows some 240,000 clones, around three fifths of them singletons. A note on this clone: Antigen specificity is unknown.

Regarding treatment: oral pan-JAK inhibitor, 5-10 mg twice daily. This clonotype was sampled from a human donor with alopecia areata. The sample in question was CD4+ T cells sorted from blood, obtained at week 4, from a patient treated with tofacitinib. V is TRBV30 and J is TRBJ1-2; D remains unclear. CDR3 in amino acids: CAWSIGGLNYGYTF. The CDR3 DNA reads TGTGCCTGGAGCATTGGAGGGTTGAACTATGGCTACACCTTC.